This record concerns one T cell receptor (beta chain) sequence. Produced via immunoSEQ multiplex PCR; TCRdb's table is partial and in-frame only. The data show some 70,000 clones, about 97% seen once. This entry comes from a study of technical replicates of blood from a handful of donors. The J segment lost 2 bases and the V segment lost 3 bases, leaving 6 bases of the junction unmatched. Germline assignment: CDR1 SEHNR and CDR2 FQNEAQ (reference sequence). This CDR3 has 16 residues. The receptor was derived from a human donor in good health. The J gene is TRBJ2-5, the V gene TRBV7-9, with 10 bases fitting TRBD2. The specimen was T cells isolated from PBMCs. CDR3 in amino acids: CASSFMRTSGQETQYF. For the CDR3, the DNA is TGTGCCAGCAGCTTTATGCGGACTAGCGGACAAGAGACCCAGTACTTC.